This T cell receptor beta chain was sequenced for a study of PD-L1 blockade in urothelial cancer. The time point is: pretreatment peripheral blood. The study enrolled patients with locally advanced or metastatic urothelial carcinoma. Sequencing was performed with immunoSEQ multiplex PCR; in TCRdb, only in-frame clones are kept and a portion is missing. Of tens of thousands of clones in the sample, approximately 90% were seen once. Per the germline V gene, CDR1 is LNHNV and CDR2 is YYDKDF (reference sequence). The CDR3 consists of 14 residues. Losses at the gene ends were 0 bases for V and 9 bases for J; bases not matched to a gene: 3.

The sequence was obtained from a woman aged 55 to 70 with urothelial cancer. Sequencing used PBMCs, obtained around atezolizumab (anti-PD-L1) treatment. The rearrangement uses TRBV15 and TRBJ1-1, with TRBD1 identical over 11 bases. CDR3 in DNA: TGTGCCACCAGCAGAGACGGGACAGGGGGTCAAGCTTTCTTT. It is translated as CATSRDGTGGQAFF.